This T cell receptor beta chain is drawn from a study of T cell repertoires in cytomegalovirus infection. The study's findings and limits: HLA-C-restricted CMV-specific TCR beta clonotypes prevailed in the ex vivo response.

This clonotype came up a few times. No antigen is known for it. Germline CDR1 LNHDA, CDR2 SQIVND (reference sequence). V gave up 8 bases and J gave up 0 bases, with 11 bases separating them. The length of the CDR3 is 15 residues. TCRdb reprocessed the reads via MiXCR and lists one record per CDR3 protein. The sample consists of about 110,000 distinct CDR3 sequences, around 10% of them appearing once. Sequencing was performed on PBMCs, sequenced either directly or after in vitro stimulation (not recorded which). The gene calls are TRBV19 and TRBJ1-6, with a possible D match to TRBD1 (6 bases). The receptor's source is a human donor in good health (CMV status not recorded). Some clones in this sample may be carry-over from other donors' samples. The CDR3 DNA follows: TGTGCCAGTGGACAGACGAGCTCCTATAATTCACCCCTCCACTTT. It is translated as CASGQTSSYNSPLHF.